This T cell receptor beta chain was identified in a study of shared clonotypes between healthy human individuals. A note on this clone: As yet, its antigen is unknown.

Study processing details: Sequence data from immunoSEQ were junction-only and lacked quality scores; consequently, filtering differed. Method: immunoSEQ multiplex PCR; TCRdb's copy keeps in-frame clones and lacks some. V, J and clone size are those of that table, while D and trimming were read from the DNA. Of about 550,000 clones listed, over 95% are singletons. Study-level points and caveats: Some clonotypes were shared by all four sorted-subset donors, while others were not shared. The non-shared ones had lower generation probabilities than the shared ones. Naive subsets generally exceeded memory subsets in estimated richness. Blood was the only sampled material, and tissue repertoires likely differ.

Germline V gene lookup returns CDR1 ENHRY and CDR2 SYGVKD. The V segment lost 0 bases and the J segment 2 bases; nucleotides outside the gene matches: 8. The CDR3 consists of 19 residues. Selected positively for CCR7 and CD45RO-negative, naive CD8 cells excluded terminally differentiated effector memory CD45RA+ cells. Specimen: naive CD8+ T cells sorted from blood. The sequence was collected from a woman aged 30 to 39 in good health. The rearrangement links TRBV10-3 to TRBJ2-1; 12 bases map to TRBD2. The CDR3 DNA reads TGTGCCATCAGTGAGTCGACTAGCGGGAGTGCGGGCCCCTACAATGAGCAGTTCTTC. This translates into CAISESTSGSAGPYNEQFF.